This TCR beta chain is drawn from a study of lymphopenia after photon versus proton radiotherapy (dated by TCRdb to between 2018 and 2020). With respect to the entire study: In patients with gastrointestinal tumors who developed high-grade lymphopenia, the study compared the immunological effects of photon radiation therapy with those of proton radiation therapy. A cohort of some 21 patients with gastrointestinal tumors who received either photon or proton therapy and subsequently developed lymphopenia was included. The study aimed to characterize how the two radiation modalities differ in their impact on the immune system.

Details on this clone: The clone's antigen remains unknown. Within one base of it there is no much larger clone, and no base qualities were kept.

The paper as a whole reports these results and caveats: The survival association was assessed only in patients who died, and the authors presented better survival with proton therapy as a possibility rather than a demonstrated result. Across the cohort, an inverse correlation was found between a larger post-nadir drop in TCR diversity and overall survival time among patients who died. During treatment, patients who received photon therapy lost naive T cells and TCR diversity and gained effector/memory populations, whereas patients who received proton therapy remained relatively stable. Once the lymphocyte count had reached its nadir, the repertoires of photon-treated patients showed oligoclonal expansion, particularly of CD8+ Temra cells, and this expansion drove the decline in diversity.

Libraries came from the immunoSEQ multiplex PCR assay. T cell repertoires were profiled with deep sequencing of rearranged TCR beta loci together with multiparametric flow cytometry. The table comes from immuneACCESS by way of TCRdb, which keeps in-frame sequences with V and J called. Part of the clones is missing from these tables; in studies checked, under half for an unresolved V gene and the rest for unknown reasons. The sample data list around 29,000 clones, and around nine tenths of these were observed just once. Together, the top ten hold around 47% of the sample. Sample: peripheral blood, taken from a patient treated with proton-based radiotherapy. This clonotype originated in a woman between 55 and 75 years old with cholangiocarcinoma. Some clones in this sample may be carry-over from other donors' samples.

CDR3 region: CSVERGSGGNIQYF. The sequence in DNA is TGCAGCGTCGAGCGGGGGTCTGGTGGAAACATTCAGTACTTC. Recombination joined TRBV29-1 with TRBJ2-4; TRBD2 lines up with 8 middle nucleotides. V has 6 bases trimmed and J has 6 bases trimmed; junction bases matching no gene number 10. The CDR3 spans 14 residues, from the cysteine through the phenylalanine. The read is trimmed to its CDR3 DNA, 42 bases read in frame from base 1. Per the germline V gene, SQVTM is the CDR1 and ANQGSEA is the CDR2.